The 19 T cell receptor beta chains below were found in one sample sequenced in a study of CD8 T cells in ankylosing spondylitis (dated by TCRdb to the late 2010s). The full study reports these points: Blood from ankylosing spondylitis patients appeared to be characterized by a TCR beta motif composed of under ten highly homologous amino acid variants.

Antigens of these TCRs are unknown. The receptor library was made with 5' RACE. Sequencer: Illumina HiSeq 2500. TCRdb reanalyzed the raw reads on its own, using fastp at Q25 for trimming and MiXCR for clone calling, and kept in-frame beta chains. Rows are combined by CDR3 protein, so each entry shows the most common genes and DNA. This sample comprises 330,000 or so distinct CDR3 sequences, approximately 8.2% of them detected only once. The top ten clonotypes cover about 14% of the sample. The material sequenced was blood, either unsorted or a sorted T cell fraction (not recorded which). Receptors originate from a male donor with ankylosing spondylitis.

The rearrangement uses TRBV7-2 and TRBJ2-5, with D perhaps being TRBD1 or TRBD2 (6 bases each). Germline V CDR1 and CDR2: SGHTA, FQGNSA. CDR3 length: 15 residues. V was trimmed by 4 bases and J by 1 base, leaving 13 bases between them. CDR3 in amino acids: CASSSTGRLQETQYF. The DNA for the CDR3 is TGTGCCAGCAGCTCCACAGGGAGGCTCCAAGAGACCCAGTACTTC.

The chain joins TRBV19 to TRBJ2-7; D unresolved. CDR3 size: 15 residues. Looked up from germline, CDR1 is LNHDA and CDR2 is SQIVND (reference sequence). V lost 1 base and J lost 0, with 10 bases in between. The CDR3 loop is CASSIGAGRSYEQYF. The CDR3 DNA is TGTGCCAGTAGTATAGGTGCAGGCCGCTCCTACGAGCAGTACTTC.

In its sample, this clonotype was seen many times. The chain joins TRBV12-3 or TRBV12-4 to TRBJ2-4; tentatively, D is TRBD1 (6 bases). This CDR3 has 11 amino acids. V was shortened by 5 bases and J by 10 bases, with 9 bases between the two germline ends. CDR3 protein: CASSITGIQYF. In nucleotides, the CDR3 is TGTGCCAGCAGTATCACAGGGATTCAGTACTTC.

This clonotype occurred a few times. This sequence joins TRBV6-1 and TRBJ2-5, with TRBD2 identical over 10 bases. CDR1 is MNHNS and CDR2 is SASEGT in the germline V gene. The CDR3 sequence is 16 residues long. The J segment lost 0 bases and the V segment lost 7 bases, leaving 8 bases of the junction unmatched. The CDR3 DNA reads TGTGCCAGCACCAGACTAGCGGGCCTGTACCAAGAGACCCAGTACTTC. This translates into CASTRLAGLYQETQYF.

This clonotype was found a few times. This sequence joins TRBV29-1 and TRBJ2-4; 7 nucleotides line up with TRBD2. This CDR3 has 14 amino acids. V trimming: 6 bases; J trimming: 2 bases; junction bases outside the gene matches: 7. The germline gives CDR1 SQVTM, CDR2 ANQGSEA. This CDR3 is CSVLEAGTKNIQYF. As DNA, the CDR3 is TGCAGCGTCCTTGAAGCGGGGACCAAAAACATTCAGTACTTC.

The CDR3 sequence is CSAREQPPGHRSYEQYF. CDR3 DNA sequence: TGCAGTGCTAGGGAACAGCCACCGGGCCATCGCTCCTACGAGCAGTACTTC. The chain employs TRBV20-1 and TRBJ2-7; D gene uncertain. Germline V gene sequence: CDR1 DFQATT, CDR2 SNEGSKA (reference sequence). Trimming took off 3 bases at V and 0 bases at J, with 21 bases between the two ends. The CDR3 covers 17 residues.

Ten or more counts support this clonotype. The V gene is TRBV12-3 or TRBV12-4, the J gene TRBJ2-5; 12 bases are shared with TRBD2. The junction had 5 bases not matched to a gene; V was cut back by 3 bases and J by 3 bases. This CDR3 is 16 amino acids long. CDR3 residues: CASSFGLAGSKETQYF. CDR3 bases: TGTGCCAGCAGTTTTGGACTAGCGGGATCAAAAGAGACCCAGTACTTC.

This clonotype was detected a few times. The CDR3 region is CASSLTGLEEQYF. The CDR3, as DNA: TGTGCCAGCAGCTTAACAGGGCTCGAGGAGCAGTACTTC. The rearrangement uses TRBV7-9 and TRBJ2-7; possible D gene TRBD1, 6 bases. V lost 2 bases to trimming and J lost 7 bases, with 12 bases between them. The germline V gene has CDR1 SEHNR and CDR2 FQNEAQ (reference sequence). The CDR3 runs to 13 residues.

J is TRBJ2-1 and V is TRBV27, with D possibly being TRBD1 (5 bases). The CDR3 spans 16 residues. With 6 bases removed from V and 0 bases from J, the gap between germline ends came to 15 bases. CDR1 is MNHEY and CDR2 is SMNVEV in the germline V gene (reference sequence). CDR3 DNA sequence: TGTGCCAGCAGGAAAAAACAGGTTTTCTCCTACAATGAGCAGTTCTTC. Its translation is CASRKKQVFSYNEQFF.

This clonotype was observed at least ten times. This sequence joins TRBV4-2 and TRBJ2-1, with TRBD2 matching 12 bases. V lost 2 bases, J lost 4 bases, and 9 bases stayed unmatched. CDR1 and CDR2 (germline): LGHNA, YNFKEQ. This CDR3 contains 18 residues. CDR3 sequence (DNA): TGTGCCAGCAGCCAAAGACTAGCGGGAGCCGGCCTTTACAATGAGCAGTTCTTC. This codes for CASSQRLAGAGLYNEQFF.

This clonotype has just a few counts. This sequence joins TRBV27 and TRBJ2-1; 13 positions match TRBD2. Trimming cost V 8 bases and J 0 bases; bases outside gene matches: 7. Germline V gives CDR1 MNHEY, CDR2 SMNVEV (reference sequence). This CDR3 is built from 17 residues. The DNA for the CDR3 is TGTGCCAGCCAAAGACTAGCGGGAGGCTTCTCCTACAATGAGCAGTTCTTC. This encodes CASQRLAGGFSYNEQFF.

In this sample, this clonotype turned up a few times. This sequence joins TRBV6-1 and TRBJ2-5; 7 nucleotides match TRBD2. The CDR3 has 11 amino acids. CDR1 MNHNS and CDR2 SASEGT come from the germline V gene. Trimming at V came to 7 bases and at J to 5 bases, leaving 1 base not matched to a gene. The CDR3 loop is CASTREETQYF. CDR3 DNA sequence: TGTGCCAGCACGCGGGAGGAGACCCAGTACTTC.

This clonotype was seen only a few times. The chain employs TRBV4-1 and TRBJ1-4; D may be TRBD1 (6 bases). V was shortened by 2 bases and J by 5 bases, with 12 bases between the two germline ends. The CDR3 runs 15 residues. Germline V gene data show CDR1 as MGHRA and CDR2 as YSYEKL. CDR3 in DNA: TGCGCCAGCAGCCAAACCCCGGGGGCCAATGAAAAACTGTTTTTT. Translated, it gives CASSQTPGANEKLFF.

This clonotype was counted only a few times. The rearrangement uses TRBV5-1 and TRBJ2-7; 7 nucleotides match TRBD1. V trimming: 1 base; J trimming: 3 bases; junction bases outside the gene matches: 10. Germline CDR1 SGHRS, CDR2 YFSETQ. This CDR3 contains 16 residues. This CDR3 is CASSLYGTGTDYEQYF. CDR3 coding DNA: TGCGCCAGCAGCTTGTACGGCACCGGGACAGACTACGAGCAGTACTTC. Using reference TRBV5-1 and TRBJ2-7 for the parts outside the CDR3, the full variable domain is KAGVTQTPRYLIKTRGQQVTLSCSPISGHRSVSWYQQTPGQGLQFLFEYFSETQRNKGNFPGRFSGRQFSNSRSEMNVSTLELGDSALYLCASSLYGTGTDYEQYFGPGTRLTVT.

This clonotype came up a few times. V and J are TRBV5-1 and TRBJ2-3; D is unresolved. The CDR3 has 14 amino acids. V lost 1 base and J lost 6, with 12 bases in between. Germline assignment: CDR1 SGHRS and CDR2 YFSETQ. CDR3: CASSLIPQRDTQYF. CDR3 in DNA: TGCGCCAGCAGCTTGATTCCCCAGAGGGATACGCAGTATTTT.

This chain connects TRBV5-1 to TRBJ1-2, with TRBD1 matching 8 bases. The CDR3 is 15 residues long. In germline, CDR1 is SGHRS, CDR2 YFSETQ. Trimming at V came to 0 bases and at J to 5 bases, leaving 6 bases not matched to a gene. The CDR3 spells CASSLDGDRRYGYTF. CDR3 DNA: TGCGCCAGCAGCTTGGACGGGGACAGGAGATATGGCTACACCTTC.

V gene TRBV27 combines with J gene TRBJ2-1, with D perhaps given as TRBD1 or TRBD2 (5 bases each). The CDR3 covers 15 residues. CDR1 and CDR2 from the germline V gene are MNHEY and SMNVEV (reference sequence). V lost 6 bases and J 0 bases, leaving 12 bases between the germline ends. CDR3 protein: CASRAGTGSYNEQFF. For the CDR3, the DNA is TGTGCCAGCAGGGCCGGGACGGGCTCCTACAATGAGCAGTTCTTC.

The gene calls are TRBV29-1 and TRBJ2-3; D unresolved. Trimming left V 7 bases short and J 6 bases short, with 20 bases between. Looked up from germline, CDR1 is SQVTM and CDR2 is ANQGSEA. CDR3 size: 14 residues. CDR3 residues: CSAVPTPGDDTQYF. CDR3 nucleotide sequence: TGCAGCGCTGTACCGACTCCAGGCGATGATACGCAGTATTTT.

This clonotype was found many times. The CDR3 coding sequence is TGTGCCAGCTCAAGGACCGAGAACACTGAAGCTTTCTTT. Protein sequence: CASSRTENTEAFF. The V gene is TRBV7-7, the J gene TRBJ1-1; D unclear. There are 13 residues in the CDR3. Germline V gene sequence: CDR1 SSHAT, CDR2 FNYEAQ (reference sequence). Trimming pared 8 bases from V and 1 base from J, leaving 11 bases between.